The 31 T cell receptor beta chains in this list originate from one sample, sequenced in a study of shared clonotypes between healthy human individuals. Clones were sequenced by immunoSEQ multiplex PCR, and TCRdb holds only the in-frame ones, with some missing. Altogether 550,000 to 750,000 clones are present, around 95% being singletons, with the ten largest covering around 0.097%. Naive-designated CD8 cells lacked CD45RO, were positively enriched for CCR7, and omitted terminally differentiated effector memory CD45RA+ cells. The sequenced sample consisted of naive CD8+ T cells sorted from blood. The source is a woman in her twenties or thirties in good health.

The chain uses TRBV5-1 and TRBJ1-1; D remains unclear. Trimming stripped 7 bases from V and 0 bases from J, with 19 bases between. Germline lookup yields CDR1 SGHRS and CDR2 YFSETQ. CDR3 size: 16 residues. As DNA, the CDR3 is TGCGCCAGCGGTGTGTTAGGCGGAACCATGAACACTGAAGCTTTCTTT. Amino acid sequence: CASGVLGGTMNTEAFF. Full variable domain (outside the CDR3, taken from reference TRBV5-1 and TRBJ1-1): KAGVTQTPRYLIKTRGQQVTLSCSPISGHRSVSWYQQTPGQGLQFLFEYFSETQRNKGNFPGRFSGRQFSNSRSEMNVSTLELGDSALYLCASGVLGGTMNTEAFFGQGTRLTVV.

The rearrangement links TRBV19 to TRBJ2-1; no clear D. V was pared by 7 bases and J by 8 bases, with 15 bases between. CDR1 LNHDA and CDR2 SQIVND come from the germline V gene (reference sequence). The CDR3 totals 13 residues. The CDR3 protein is CASTNGALDEQFF. The CDR3 bases are TGTGCCAGTACGAACGGAGCGTTAGATGAGCAGTTCTTC.

The chain uses TRBV7-6 and TRBJ2-2, with 7 bases lining up with TRBD1. V lost 5 bases to trimming and J lost 5 bases; unmatched junction nucleotides: 8. This CDR3 spans 15 amino acids. Germline CDR1 reads SGHVS; CDR2 reads FNYEAQ. The CDR3 loop is CASSPRQGVTGELFF. In DNA, the CDR3 is TGTGCCAGCAGCCCGAGACAGGGAGTTACCGGGGAGCTGTTTTTT.

This chain links TRBV27 with TRBJ1-5; a possible D gene is TRBD1 (6 bases). The CDR3 spans 14 residues. V lost 2 bases to trimming and J lost 6 bases, with 11 bases between them. Germline V gives CDR1 MNHEY, CDR2 SMNVEV (reference sequence). CDR3 coding DNA: TGTGCCAGCAGTTTACAGGGGAATTTTCAGCCCCAGCATTTT. Protein: CASSLQGNFQPQHF.

The chain has TRBV6-1 and TRBJ2-7; D is undetermined. The V end lost 4 bases, the J end lost 0 bases, and 10 bases lay between the germline ends. CDR3 length: 14 amino acids. From germline, CDR1 is MNHNS and CDR2 SASEGT. CDR3 loop: CASSGLQSSYEQYF. The DNA for the CDR3 is TGTGCCAGCAGTGGGCTCCAAAGCTCCTACGAGCAGTACTTC.

V usage is TRBV4-1 and J usage is TRBJ1-1; D gene uncertain. The V end was cut by 1 base, the J end by 6 bases, with 9 bases between. Germline lookup yields CDR1 MGHRA and CDR2 YSYEKL. The CDR3 has 13 residues. The CDR3 DNA follows: TGCGCCAGCAGCCAAGCAGCTGGGTCTGAAGCTTTCTTT. Its protein product is CASSQAAGSEAFF.

The chain uses TRBV7-9 and TRBJ2-7, with D uncertain. V was trimmed by 5 bases and J by 4 bases, leaving 6 bases between them. Germline CDR1 SEHNR, CDR2 FQNEAQ (reference sequence). The CDR3 is 11 residues long. CDR3 bases: TGTGCCAGCAGCGGTTTATACGAGCAGTACTTC. Translation: CASSGLYEQYF.

The chain employs TRBV2 and TRBJ1-1, with a possible D match to TRBD1 (5 bases). There are 16 residues in the CDR3. Looked up from germline, CDR1 is SNHLY and CDR2 is FYNNEI. Trimming shortened V by 6 bases and J by 1 base, and 18 bases separated the two germline ends. CDR3: CASRESGAPGNTEAFF. In nucleotides, the CDR3 is TGTGCCAGCAGGGAAAGCGGGGCCCCGGGGAACACTGAAGCTTTCTTT.

The V gene is TRBV20-1, the J gene TRBJ2-7; no clear D gene. CDR1 is DFQATT, CDR2 SNEGSKA, per germline (reference sequence). V lost 7 bases, J lost 3 bases, and 7 bases lay in between. The length of the CDR3 is 10 residues. CDR3 in amino acids: CSGLDYEQYF. Here the CDR3 DNA reads TGCAGTGGACTGGACTACGAGCAGTACTTC.

This clone was found a few times. The chain links TRBV4-1 to TRBJ2-4; 9 nucleotides line up with TRBD2. Germline trimming cut 1 base from V and 8 bases from J; bases unmatched to any gene: 6. This CDR3 is 15 amino acids long. Germline values: CDR1 MGHRA, CDR2 YSYEKL. The CDR3 DNA sequence: TGCGCCAGCAGCCAAGTCGCGGGAGGGTTTGACATTCAGTACTTC. It encodes CASSQVAGGFDIQYF.

This clone was found once. The chain couples TRBV9 to TRBJ1-1, with a tentative D call TRBD1 (6 bases). V was clipped by 2 bases and J by 8 bases, with 16 bases between them. The germline V gene has CDR1 SGDLS and CDR2 YYNGEE. This CDR3 is 14 amino acids long. The CDR3: CASSVSTGSVEAFF. CDR3 in DNA: TGTGCCAGCAGCGTTTCCACAGGGTCCGTCGAAGCTTTCTTT.

This rearrangement joins TRBV5-6 to TRBJ1-2; D remains ambiguous. The CDR3 length is 13 residues. Germline CDR1 is SGHDT and CDR2 is YYEEEE. The V gene lost 5 bases and the J gene lost 3 bases, with 11 bases spanning the gap. The CDR3 loop is CASRTEADYGYTF. The CDR3 bases are TGTGCCAGCAGGACGGAGGCAGACTATGGCTACACCTTC.

The chain carries TRBV14 and TRBJ2-5; weak D call: TRBD2 (5 bases). The DNA matches TRBJ2-7 better at its end, which makes the J call doubtful. Germline values: CDR1 SGHDN, CDR2 FVKESK. This CDR3 has 12 amino acids. CDR3 loop: CASSLHRGEQYF. The CDR3 nucleotides are TGTGCCAGCAGCCTCCACCGGGGCGAGCAGTACTTC.

The V gene is TRBV27, the J gene TRBJ1-1; D is ambiguous. V was cut by 0 bases and J by 11 bases, with 13 bases left in between. The CDR3 length is 13 residues. CDR1 and CDR2 (germline): MNHEY, SMNVEV (reference sequence). The DNA of the CDR3 is TGTGCCAGCAGTTTATCCCTAGCGTTCCGCGCTTTCTTT. This translates into CASSLSLAFRAFF.

This rearrangement joins TRBV12-2 to TRBJ2-2; TRBD2 is taken as the D call from the table, unchecked against the DNA. TRBV12-2 is marked as a pseudogene. This CDR3 region has 17 residues. The CDR3 DNA follows: TGTGCAAGTCGCTTAGCGGCTAGCGACACAATGGGCGGGGAGCTGTTTTTT. Protein: CASRLAASDTMGGELFF.

This clone was seen a few times. Other DNA sequences in the same sample also yield this CDR3. The chain employs TRBV5-4 and TRBJ2-5, with D uncertain. The J call may be incorrect, as the DNA end agrees better with TRBJ2-7. There are 11 residues in the CDR3. Germline assignment: CDR1 SGHNT and CDR2 YYREEE (reference sequence). CDR3 bases: TGTGCCAGCAGCTCGGACTACGAGCAGTACTTC. It yields the protein CASSSDYEQYF.

Written as DNA, the CDR3 is TGCAGCGTTGATGGGGCTTACGAGCAGTACTTC. Amino acid sequence: CSVDGAYEQYF. The J gene is TRBJ2-5, the V gene TRBV29-1; a possible D gene is TRBD1 (5 bases). The closer fit of TRBJ2-7 to the DNA end suggests the J call may be wrong. The germline V gene has CDR1 SQVTM and CDR2 ANQGSEA. CDR3 length equals 11 residues.

The chain employs TRBV19 and TRBJ1-5, with unresolved D. The germline V and J ends were trimmed by 4 bases and 9 bases, with 10 bases remaining between them. This CDR3 has 12 amino acids. Germline CDR1 reads LNHDA; CDR2 reads SQIVND (reference sequence). Here the CDR3 reads CASSTEYGPQHF. CDR3 in DNA: TGTGCCAGTAGTACAGAGTACGGGCCCCAGCATTTT.

J is TRBJ2-1 and V is TRBV15; 13 bases agree with TRBD2. The ends lost 5 bases at V and 14 bases at J; junction bases unmatched: 9. The CDR3 is 14 residues long. The germline V gene encodes CDR1 LNHNV and CDR2 YYDKDF (reference sequence). The CDR3 coding sequence is TGTGCCACCAGCCCCCGGACTAGCGGGAGTTTGGAGTTCTTC. Protein sequence: CATSPRTSGSLEFF.

V gene TRBV28 combines with J gene TRBJ1-6; D may be TRBD1 (5 bases). V was trimmed by 3 bases and J by 9 bases, leaving 12 bases between them. CDR1 is MDHEN, CDR2 SYDVKM, per germline. The CDR3 contains 14 residues. CDR3 residues: CASSFIGVSSPLHF. CDR3 nucleotide sequence: TGTGCCAGCAGTTTCATAGGGGTTTCTTCACCCCTCCACTTT.

V and J are TRBV4-1 and TRBJ1-5, with unresolved D. The CDR3 contains 15 residues. The germline V gene encodes CDR1 MGHRA and CDR2 YSYEKL. Trimming pared 2 bases from V and 0 bases from J, leaving 8 bases between. The CDR3 sequence is CASSQCDGSNQPQHF. CDR3 DNA sequence: TGCGCCAGCAGCCAATGTGACGGTAGCAATCAGCCCCAGCATTTT.

This chain links TRBV27 with TRBJ2-1; possibly TRBD1 for D (7 bases). Germline CDR1 is MNHEY and CDR2 is SMNVEV (reference sequence). The CDR3 loop spans 14 amino acids. Trimming pared 2 bases from V and 4 bases from J, leaving 9 bases between. Here the CDR3 reads CASSLQGGYNEQFF. CDR3 nucleotides: TGTGCCAGCAGTTTACAGGGGGGATACAATGAGCAGTTCTTC.

This rearrangement joins TRBV2 to TRBJ2-1; D is uncertain. V was trimmed by 6 bases and J by 0 bases, leaving 12 bases between them. The CDR3 contains 15 residues. Germline V gene data show CDR1 as SNHLY and CDR2 as FYNNEI. The DNA for the CDR3 is TGTGCCAGCAGGGGTACAGCCAACTCCTACAATGAGCAGTTCTTC. Its translation is CASRGTANSYNEQFF.

This rearrangement joins TRBV4-1 to TRBJ1-5; TRBD1 matches 9 bases. J gave up 1 base and V 4 bases, and 5 bases lay outside the gene matches. This CDR3 is 16 amino acids long. The V gene's germline CDR1 is MGHRA and CDR2 YSYEKL. CDR3 loop: CASSLRQGGSNQPQHF. For the CDR3, the DNA is TGCGCCAGCAGCCTGAGACAGGGGGGAAGCAATCAGCCCCAGCATTTT.

This clone was observed a handful of times. This rearrangement joins TRBV10-2 to TRBJ2-1; 10 nucleotides match TRBD2. Germline V gives CDR1 WSHSY, CDR2 SAAADI. CDR3 length: 15 residues. The V gene end was trimmed by 4 bases and the J gene end by 1 base; junction bases not matched to a gene: 1. CDR3: CASSVSGRSYNEQFF. In nucleotides, the CDR3 is TGCGCCAGCAGTGTTAGCGGGAGGTCCTACAATGAGCAGTTCTTC.

For this clone: This sample includes further DNA sequences coding for the same CDR3. The chain combines TRBV5-1 with TRBJ1-1, with TRBD1 matching 7 bases. Trimming cost V 0 bases and J 5 bases; bases outside gene matches: 4. CDR1 is SGHRS, CDR2 YFSETQ, per germline. The CDR3 contains 14 residues. CDR3: CASSLAQGRTEAFF. The DNA for the CDR3 is TGCGCCAGCAGCTTGGCACAGGGGAGGACTGAAGCTTTCTTT.

The chain couples TRBV4-1 to TRBJ2-1; D not certain. Germline V lookup: CDR1 MGHRA, CDR2 YSYEKL. The CDR3 is 14 amino acids. With 1 base removed from V and 7 bases from J, the gap between germline ends came to 11 bases. CDR3 loop: CASSQGARNNEQFF. The CDR3 nucleotides read TGCGCCAGCAGCCAAGGGGCCCGTAATAATGAGCAGTTCTTC.

The rearrangement links TRBV2 to TRBJ1-4; D is unclear. The CDR3 runs to 15 residues. Trimming cost V 6 bases and J 0 bases, with 11 bases left between them. In germline, CDR1 is SNHLY, CDR2 FYNNEI. CDR3 coding DNA: TGTGCCAGCAGGGCAGCCCCTGCAACTAATGAAAAACTGTTTTTT. Translating gives CASRAAPATNEKLFF.

The rearrangement joins TRBV11-2 to TRBJ1-3; the D is unclear. This CDR3 spans 16 amino acids. CDR1 and CDR2 from the germline V gene are SGHAT and FQNNGV. Trimming removed 1 base at V and 0 bases at J, with 10 bases between. The CDR3 DNA reads as TGTGCCAGCAGCTTAGTGGTCAGGAGCTCTGGAAACACCATATATTTT. Translated: CASSLVVRSSGNTIYF.

V usage is TRBV30 and J usage is TRBJ1-1; tentative D call: TRBD1 (6 bases). This CDR3 contains 13 residues. The germline V and J ends were trimmed by 0 bases and 7 bases, with 12 bases remaining between them. Per germline, CDR1 GTSNPN and CDR2 SVGIG (reference sequence). CDR3 amino acids: CAWSVLGGLEAFF. The CDR3 DNA sequence: TGTGCCTGGAGTGTACTTGGGGGCCTTGAAGCTTTCTTT.

The rearrangement joins TRBV7-2 to TRBJ2-1; 9 bases are a match to TRBD2. In germline, CDR1 is SGHTA, CDR2 FQGNSA. Unmatched junction bases numbered 8, after V lost 1 base and J lost 7 bases. The CDR3 is 16 amino acids. CDR3 nucleotides: TGTGCCAGCAGCTTAGATCGCGGGAGGGTGCATAATGAGCAGTTCTTC. It translates to CASSLDRGRVHNEQFF.